This TCR beta chain emerged from a study of T cells in Graves' hyperthyroidism and ophthalmopathy. This clonotype appeared many times. Looked up from germline, CDR1 is SNHLY and CDR2 is FYNNEI. Trimming removed 10 bases at V and 2 bases at J, with 14 bases between. The CDR3 runs to 14 residues. The investigators amplified TCR beta CDR3 regions from RNA transcripts. An initial round of RT-PCR targeting the TCR CDR3 relied on the HTBI primer set. TCRdb re-called the multiplex PCR reads with MiXCR, one entry per CDR3 protein. The repertoire includes 280,000 or so distinct CDR3 sequences, around 25% of them detected once, and about 25% sits in the top ten.

The TCR was taken from a middle-aged man with Graves' hyperthyroidism that later progressed to Graves' ophthalmopathy. J is TRBJ2-2 and V is TRBV2; D unresolved. The specimen was blood. This chain's CDR3 is CAISRPLNTGELFF. The CDR3 nucleotides read TGTGCCATAAGCCGGCCACTAAACACCGGGGAGCTGTTTTTT.